One sample yielded the 7 T cell receptor beta chains listed below, sequenced in a study of response to subunit inactivated influenza vaccine (dated by TCRdb to the late 2010s). Library generation was performed with RT-PCR. TCRdb names Illumina HiSeq 2500 as the instrument used. TCRdb applied fastp at Q25 and MiXCR to the public reads, then kept only in-frame beta chains. Every distinct CDR3 protein forms one entry, paired with its most common genes and DNA. The table for this sample lists about 480,000 distinct CDR3 sequences; roughly 13% of them were counted only once. In total, the top ten clones hold roughly 14% of the sample. The time point tag for this specimen amounts to: more than 35 days after influenza vaccine administration. The sequencing used PBMCs from blood, collected roughly 46 days after vaccination. The receptors shown here come from a man aged 50 to 60 who received an inactivated influenza vaccine. Donor details come from another sample of the same person, matched by shared clones.

This clonotype came up a few times. The gene calls are TRBV9 and TRBJ2-7; 9 bases are shared with TRBD1. V lost 4 bases to trimming and J lost 6 bases; unmatched junction nucleotides: 11. CDR1 SGDLS and CDR2 YYNGEE come from the germline V gene. The CDR3 runs 15 residues. Written as DNA, the CDR3 is TGTGCCAGCAGCATACGGGACAGGGAATCAAGCGAGCAGTACTTC. Amino acid sequence: CASSIRDRESSEQYF.

This clonotype was picked up a small number of times. V is TRBV29-1 and J is TRBJ2-7; tentatively, D is TRBD2 (6 bases). This CDR3 is built from 13 residues. Looked up from germline, CDR1 is SQVTM and CDR2 is ANQGSEA. Trimming took 6 bases from V and 2 from J, leaving 14 bases between them. CDR3 DNA: TGCAGCGTGGGGGGTAGGGACCCCTACGAGCAGTACTTC. It translates to CSVGGRDPYEQYF.

This clonotype was seen ten or more times. The V gene is TRBV7-8, the J gene TRBJ1-6; no clear D gene. Germline-derived CDR1 and CDR2 are SGHVS and FQNEAQ. CDR3 length: 16 residues. V was shortened by 2 bases and J by 7 bases, with 15 bases between the two germline ends. CDR3 sequence (DNA): TGTGCCAGCAGCTTATCGAATAGAGGGCAGAATTCACCCCTCCACTTT. It is translated as CASSLSNRGQNSPLHF.

The CDR3 nucleotides read TGTGCCAGCAGTTTAGGTAACGAACCCTACAATGAGCAGTTCTTC. It is translated as CASSLGNEPYNEQFF. The V and J genes are TRBV12-3 or TRBV12-4 and TRBJ2-1, with D hard to call. This CDR3 is 15 amino acids long. V dropped 1 base and J dropped 2 bases, with 9 bases sitting between them.

This clonotype was detected ten times or more. The genes are TRBV28 and TRBJ2-5; 9 positions match TRBD1. The junction had 7 bases not matched to a gene; V was cut back by 6 bases and J by 2 bases. Per germline, CDR1 MDHEN and CDR2 SYDVKM. The CDR3 is 15 amino acids. The chain's CDR3 is CASRMQGQGQETQYF. The CDR3 DNA reads TGTGCCAGCAGAATGCAGGGACAGGGACAAGAGACCCAGTACTTC.

This chain uses TRBV24-1 with TRBJ2-1, with 9 bases aligning to TRBD2. V trimming: 12 bases; J trimming: 2 bases; junction bases outside the gene matches: 7. The CDR3 length is 14 residues. Germline V gene lookup returns CDR1 KGHDR and CDR2 SFDVKD. DNA of the CDR3: TGTGCCTCCGCTGCTAGCGGGGCCTACAATGAGCAGTTCTTC. Translating gives CASAASGAYNEQFF.

In this sample, this clonotype turned up a few times. The CDR3 region is CASSPRDRGDEKLFF. In DNA, the CDR3 is TGTGCCAGCAGCCCCCGGGATAGGGGGGATGAAAAACTGTTTTTT. The chain is built from TRBV28 and TRBJ1-4; a weak D match, TRBD1 (6 bases). V lost 6 bases and J lost 6, with 17 bases in between. Germline V gene data show CDR1 as MDHEN and CDR2 as SYDVKM. The CDR3 length is 15 residues. Variable domain in full (rest from reference TRBV28 and TRBJ1-4): DVKVTQSSRYLVKRTGEKVFLECVQDMDHENMFWYRQDPGLGLRLIYFSYDVKMKEKGDIPEGYSVSREKKERFSLILESASTNQTSMYLCASSPRDRGDEKLFFGSGTQLSVL.